At least ten counts were recorded for the clone carrying this T cell receptor beta chain. This record comes from a study of Graves' ophthalmopathy and Graves' hyperthyroidism. Transcripts of RNA were the source for amplifying TCR beta CDR3 regions. RT-PCR in the first round used HTBI primers; a second-round multiplex PCR followed. TCRdb passed the multiplex PCR reads through MiXCR, listing each CDR3 protein once. This table has 350,000 to 450,000 distinct CDR3 sequences, around 19% appearing once. CDR1 and CDR2 from the germline V gene are MNHNS and SASEGT. The CDR3 is made up of 14 amino acids. Trimming cost V 6 bases and J 0 bases, with 9 bases left between them.

The chain is built from TRBV6-1 and TRBJ1-3; a weak D match, TRBD1 (6 bases). Material: peripheral blood. This sequence originates from a young woman with Graves' ophthalmopathy. CDR3 coding DNA: TGTGCCAGCAGCTGGACAGTCTCTGGAAACACCATATATTTT. Translated: CASSWTVSGNTIYF.